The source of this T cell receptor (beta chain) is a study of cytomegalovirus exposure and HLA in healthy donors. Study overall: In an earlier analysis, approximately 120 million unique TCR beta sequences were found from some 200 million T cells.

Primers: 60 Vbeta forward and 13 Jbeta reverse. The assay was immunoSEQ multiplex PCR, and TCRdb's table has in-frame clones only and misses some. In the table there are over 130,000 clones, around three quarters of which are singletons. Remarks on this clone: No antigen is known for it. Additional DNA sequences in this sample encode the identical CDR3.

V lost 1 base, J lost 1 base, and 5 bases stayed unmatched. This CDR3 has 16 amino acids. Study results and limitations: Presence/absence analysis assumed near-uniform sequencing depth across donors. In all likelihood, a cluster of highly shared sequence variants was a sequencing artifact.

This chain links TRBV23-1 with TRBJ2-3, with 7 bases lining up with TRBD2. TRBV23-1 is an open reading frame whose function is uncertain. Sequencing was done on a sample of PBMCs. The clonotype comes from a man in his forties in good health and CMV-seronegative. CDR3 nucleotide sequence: TGCGCCAGCAGTCAATGGTCTCTAGCGGGCACAGATACGCAGTATTTT. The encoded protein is CASSQWSLAGTDTQYF.